This T cell receptor beta chain was sequenced for a study of T cells in Graves' hyperthyroidism and ophthalmopathy. V shed 0 bases and J shed 11 bases, with 17 bases lying between them. From germline, CDR1 is DFQATT and CDR2 SNEGSKA (reference sequence). The CDR3 is 13 residues long. RNA transcripts served as the template for amplifying TCR beta CDR3 regions. HTBI primers drove first-round RT-PCR of the TCR CDR3. TCRdb called the multiplex PCR reads again in MiXCR, with one record for every CDR3 protein. The sample has about 710,000 distinct CDR3 sequences, about 15% seen once. This rearrangement joins TRBV20-1 to TRBJ2-7, with D tentatively TRBD1 (7 bases). Sequenced: blood. This receptor was identified in a man aged 18 to 30 with Graves' hyperthyroidism. The CDR3: CSARDPGQREEYF. The CDR3 DNA sequence: TGCAGTGCTAGAGATCCGGGACAGAGGGAGGAGTACTTC.